Below, 2 T cell receptor beta chains from the same sample are listed, as sequenced in a study of blood T cell repertoires in COVID-19. Clones were sequenced by immunoSEQ multiplex PCR, and TCRdb holds only the in-frame ones, with some missing. The sample carries some 200,000 clones, roughly 80% recorded once. Sequencing used PBMCs or T cells enriched from blood (not recorded which). These receptors all come from a man in his forties or fifties who had recovered from COVID-19.

The rearrangement joins TRBV28 to TRBJ2-2, with 8 bases matching TRBD2. After removal of 7 bases from V and 0 bases from J, the junction contained 10 bases not matched to a gene. This CDR3 is 17 amino acids long. Germline CDR1 and CDR2: MDHEN and SYDVKM. CDR3 DNA: TGTGCCAGCACCAATGCAGCGGGAGACCCGAACACCGGGGAGCTGTTTTTT. It encodes CASTNAAGDPNTGELFF.

V is TRBV7-7 and J is TRBJ1-4, with TRBD1 as a possible D gene (5 bases). This CDR3 region has 15 residues. Germline V gene sequence: CDR1 SSHAT, CDR2 FNYEAQ (reference sequence). Trimming left V 7 bases short and J 0 bases short, with 12 bases between. This CDR3 is CASKRTGATNEKLFF. DNA of the CDR3: TGTGCCAGCAAAAGAACGGGGGCAACTAATGAAAAACTGTTTTTT.